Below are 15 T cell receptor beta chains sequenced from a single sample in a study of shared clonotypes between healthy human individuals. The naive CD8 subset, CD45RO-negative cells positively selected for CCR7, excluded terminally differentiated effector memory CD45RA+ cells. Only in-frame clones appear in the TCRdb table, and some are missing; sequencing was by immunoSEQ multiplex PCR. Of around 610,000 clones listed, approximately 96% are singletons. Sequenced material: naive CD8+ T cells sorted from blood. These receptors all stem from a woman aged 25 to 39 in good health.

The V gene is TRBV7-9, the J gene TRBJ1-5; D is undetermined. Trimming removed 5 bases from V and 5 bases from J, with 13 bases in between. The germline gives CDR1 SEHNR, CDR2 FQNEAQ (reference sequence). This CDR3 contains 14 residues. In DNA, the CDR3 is TGTGCCAGCAGCCCCCCCCGGGTTGATCAGCCCCAGCATTTT. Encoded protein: CASSPPRVDQPQHF. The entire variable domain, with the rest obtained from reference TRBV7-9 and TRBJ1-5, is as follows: DTGVSQNPRHKITKRGQNVTFRCDPISEHNRLYWYRQTLGQGPEFLTYFQNEAQLEKSRLLSDRFSAERPKGSFSTLEIQRTEQGDSAMYLCASSPPRVDQPQHFGDGTRLSIL.

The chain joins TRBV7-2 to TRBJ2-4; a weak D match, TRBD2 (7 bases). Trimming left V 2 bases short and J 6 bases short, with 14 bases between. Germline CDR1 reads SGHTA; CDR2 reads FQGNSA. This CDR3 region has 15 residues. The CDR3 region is CASSLLGGGGNIQYF. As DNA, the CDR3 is TGTGCCAGCAGCTTACTCGGGGGCGGGGGAAACATTCAGTACTTC.

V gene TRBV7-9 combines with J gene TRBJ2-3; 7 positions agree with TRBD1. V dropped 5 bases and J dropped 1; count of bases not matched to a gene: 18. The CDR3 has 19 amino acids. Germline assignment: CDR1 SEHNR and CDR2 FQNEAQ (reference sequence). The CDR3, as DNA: TGTGCCAGCAGCCCCCGACAGGGTGGGGACGGAGAGGGCACAGATACGCAGTATTTT. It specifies CASSPRQGGDGEGTDTQYF.

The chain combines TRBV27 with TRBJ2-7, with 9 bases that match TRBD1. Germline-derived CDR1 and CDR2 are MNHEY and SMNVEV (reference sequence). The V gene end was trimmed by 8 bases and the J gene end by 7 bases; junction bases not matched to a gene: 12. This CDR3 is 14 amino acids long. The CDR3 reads CASGVQGASDEQYF. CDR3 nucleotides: TGTGCCAGCGGAGTACAGGGGGCATCGGATGAGCAGTACTTC.

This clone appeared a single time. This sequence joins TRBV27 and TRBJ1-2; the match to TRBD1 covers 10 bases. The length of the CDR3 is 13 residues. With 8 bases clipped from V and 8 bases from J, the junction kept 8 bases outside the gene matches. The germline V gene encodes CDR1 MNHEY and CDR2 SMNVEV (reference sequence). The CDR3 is CASRPRQGAGYTF. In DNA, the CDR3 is TGTGCCAGCCGGCCTAGACAGGGGGCGGGCTACACCTTC.

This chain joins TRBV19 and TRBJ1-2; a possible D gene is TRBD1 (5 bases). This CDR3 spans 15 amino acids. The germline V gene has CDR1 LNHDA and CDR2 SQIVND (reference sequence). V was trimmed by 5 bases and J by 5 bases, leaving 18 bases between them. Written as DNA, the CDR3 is TGTGCCAGTAGTCCGGGACCGTTACCGAGATATGGCTACACCTTC. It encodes CASSPGPLPRYGYTF.

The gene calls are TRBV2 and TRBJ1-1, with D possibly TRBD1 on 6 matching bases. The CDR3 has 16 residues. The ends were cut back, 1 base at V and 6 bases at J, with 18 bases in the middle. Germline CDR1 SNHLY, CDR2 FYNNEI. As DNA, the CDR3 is TGTGCCAGCAGTGAAGGGAGGGGGGTCCTAGGCCCTGAAGCTTTCTTT. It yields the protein CASSEGRGVLGPEAFF.

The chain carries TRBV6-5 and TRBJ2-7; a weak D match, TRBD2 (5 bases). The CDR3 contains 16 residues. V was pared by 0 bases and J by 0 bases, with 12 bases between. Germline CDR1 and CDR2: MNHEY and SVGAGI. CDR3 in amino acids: CASSYSDPRVSYEQYF. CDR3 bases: TGTGCCAGCAGTTACTCGGATCCGCGGGTCTCCTACGAGCAGTACTTC.

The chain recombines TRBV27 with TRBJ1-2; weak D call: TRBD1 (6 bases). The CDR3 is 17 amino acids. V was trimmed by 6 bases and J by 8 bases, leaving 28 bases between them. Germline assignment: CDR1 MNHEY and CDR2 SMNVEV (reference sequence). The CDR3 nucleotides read TGTGCCAGCAGCTACGTCAAATTAACACAGGGATATAGCGGCTACACCTTC. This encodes CASSYVKLTQGYSGYTF.

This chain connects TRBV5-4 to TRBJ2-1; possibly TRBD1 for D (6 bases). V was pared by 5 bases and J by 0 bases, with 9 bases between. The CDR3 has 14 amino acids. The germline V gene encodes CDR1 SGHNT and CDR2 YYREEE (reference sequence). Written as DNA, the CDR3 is TGTGCCAGCAGTACAGGGAGCTCCTACAATGAGCAGTTCTTC. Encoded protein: CASSTGSSYNEQFF. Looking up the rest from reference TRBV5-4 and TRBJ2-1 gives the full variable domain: ETGVTQSPTHLIKTRGQQVTLRCSSQSGHNTVSWYQQALGQGPQFIFQYYREEENGRGNFPPRFSGLQFPNYSSELNVNALELDDSALYLCASSTGSSYNEQFFGPGTRLTVL.

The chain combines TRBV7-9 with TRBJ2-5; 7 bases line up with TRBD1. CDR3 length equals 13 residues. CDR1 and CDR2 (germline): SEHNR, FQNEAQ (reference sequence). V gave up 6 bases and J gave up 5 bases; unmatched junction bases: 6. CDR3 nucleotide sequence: TGTGCCAGCAGGCAGGGACAGATTGAGACCCAGTACTTC. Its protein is CASRQGQIETQYF.

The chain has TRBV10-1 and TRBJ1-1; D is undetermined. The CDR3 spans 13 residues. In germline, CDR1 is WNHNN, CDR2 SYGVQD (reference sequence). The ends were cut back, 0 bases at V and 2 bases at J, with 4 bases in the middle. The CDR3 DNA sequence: TGCGCCAGCAGTGAGTCAGGTAACACTGAAGCTTTCTTT. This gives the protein CASSESGNTEAFF.

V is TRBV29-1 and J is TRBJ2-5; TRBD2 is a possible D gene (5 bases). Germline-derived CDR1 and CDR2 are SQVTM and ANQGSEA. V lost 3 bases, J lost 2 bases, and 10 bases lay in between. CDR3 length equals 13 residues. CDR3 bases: TGCAGCGTTGATTATACGGGGCAAGAGACCCAGTACTTC. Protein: CSVDYTGQETQYF.

CDR3 amino acids: CASSPLGTGRDGAEAFF. CDR3 sequence (DNA): TGTGCCAGCTCACCGCTTGGGACAGGGAGAGATGGAGCTGAAGCTTTCTTT. This chain uses TRBV18 with TRBJ1-1; 9 bases map to TRBD1. The germline gives CDR1 KGHSH, CDR2 LQKENI. The CDR3 loop spans 17 amino acids. V shed 3 bases and J 6 bases; nucleotides not matched to a gene: 14.

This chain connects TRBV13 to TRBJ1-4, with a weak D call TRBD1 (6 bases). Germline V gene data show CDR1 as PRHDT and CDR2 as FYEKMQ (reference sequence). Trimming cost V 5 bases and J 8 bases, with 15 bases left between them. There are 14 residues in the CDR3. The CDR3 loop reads CASSDGGAPEKLFF. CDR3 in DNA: TGTGCCAGCAGCGACGGGGGGGCGCCGGAAAAACTGTTTTTT.